This TCR beta chain came from a study of regulatory T cells in long-lasting Graves disease. The authors built TCR beta libraries using iRepertoire HTBI primers and Arm-PCR of CDR3 regions. Per the authors' pipeline: Throughout the samples, researchers identified roughly 59 TRBV and some 14 TRBJ segments. A single record per CDR3 protein comes from TCRdb applying MiXCR to the multiplex PCR reads. The V and J calls were determined by TCRdb, not by the authors. The sample consists of hundreds of thousands of distinct CDR3 sequences, 18% of them appearing once. This clonotype was detected only a few times. The antigen remains unidentified. Study-wide points: In persistent patients, shared public clonotypes (under 3,000) outnumbered those in new patients (around 1,000).

The sample's time point: newly diagnosed GD, antithyroid drugs for less than 3 months. There was RNA extracted from PBMCs, and the TCR library was made from it. By American Thyroid Association guidelines, Graves' disease was diagnosed in the cohort. This TCR came from a female donor with Graves disease. The material sequenced was peripheral blood mononuclear cells (PBMCs), taken at new diagnosis, from a patient treated with antithyroid drugs.

As DNA, the CDR3 is TGTGCCACCAGTGAAGGGGGACAGGGACCTCAGCCCCAGCATTTT. Translation gives CATSEGGQGPQPQHF. V is TRBV24-1 and J is TRBJ1-5; 9 bases map to TRBD1. V was pared by 4 bases and J by 6 bases, with 6 bases of the junction left unmatched. This CDR3 spans 15 amino acids. The germline gives CDR1 KGHDR, CDR2 SFDVKD.